One sample yielded the 4 T cell receptor beta chains listed below, sequenced in a study of neurological immune-mediated disorders. Each CDR3 protein gets one entry after TCRdb re-called the 5' RACE reads with MiXCR. This sample has tens of thousands of distinct CDR3 sequences, with about 4% found just once. Sequencing was done on a sample of CD4+ T cells from blood. The receptors originated from a woman between 35 and 50 years old with multiple sclerosis.

On this clonotype itself: One junction end disagrees with the germline gene, perhaps due to a read error. The chain combines TRBV11-2 with TRBJ1-2; no clear D gene. This CDR3 contains 14 residues. Germline V gene lookup returns CDR1 SGHAT and CDR2 FQNNGV. CDR3 nucleotide sequence: TGTGCCAGCATCCCTTGGGCAGGCCTCTATGGCTACATCTTC. Translating it yields CASIPWAGLYGYIF.

At least ten counts were recorded for this clonotype. The rearrangement uses TRBV29-1 and TRBJ1-2; D is unclear. The CDR3 length is 13 residues. Germline lookup yields CDR1 SQVTM and CDR2 ANQGSEA. The V and J ends lost 1 base and 6 bases respectively, with 12 bases between them. CDR3 in amino acids: CSVEVVQVNGYTF. CDR3 nucleotide sequence: TGCAGCGTTGAAGTGGTTCAGGTTAATGGCTACACCTTC.

There are a few counts of this clonotype. The chain links TRBV29-1 to TRBJ1-5; no clear D gene. This CDR3 contains 14 residues. Germline CDR1 reads SQVTM; CDR2 reads ANQGSEA. The V and J ends lost 3 bases and 6 bases respectively, with 15 bases between them. The CDR3 DNA reads TGCAGCGTTGAGAAAGTTGGCGGGGTTCAGCCCCAGCATTTT. Translation gives CSVEKVGGVQPQHF.

At least ten counts were recorded for this clonotype. This chain connects TRBV10-3 to TRBJ1-4; 9 bases agree with TRBD1. Germline CDR1 ENHRY, CDR2 SYGVKD. The trim removed 10 bases at V and 6 bases at J, leaving 9 bases unmatched. The CDR3 runs 14 residues. The CDR3 DNA sequence: TGTGCCACCAAACAGGGGGCCGACTATGAAAAACTGTTTTTT. This translates into CATKQGADYEKLFF.